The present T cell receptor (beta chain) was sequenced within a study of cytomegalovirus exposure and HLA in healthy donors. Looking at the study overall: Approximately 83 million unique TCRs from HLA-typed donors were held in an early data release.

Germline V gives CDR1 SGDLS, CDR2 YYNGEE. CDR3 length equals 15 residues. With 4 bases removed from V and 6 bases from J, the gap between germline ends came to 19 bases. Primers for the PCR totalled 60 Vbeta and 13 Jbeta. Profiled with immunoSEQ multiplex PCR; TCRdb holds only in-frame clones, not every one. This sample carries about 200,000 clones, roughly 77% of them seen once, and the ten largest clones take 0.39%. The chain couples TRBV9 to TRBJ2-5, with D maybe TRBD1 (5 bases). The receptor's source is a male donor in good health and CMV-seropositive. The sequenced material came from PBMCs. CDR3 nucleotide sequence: TGTGCCAGCAGCCCCCCCGTCCAGGGCGTGAAGACCCAGTACTTC. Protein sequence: CASSPPVQGVKTQYF.